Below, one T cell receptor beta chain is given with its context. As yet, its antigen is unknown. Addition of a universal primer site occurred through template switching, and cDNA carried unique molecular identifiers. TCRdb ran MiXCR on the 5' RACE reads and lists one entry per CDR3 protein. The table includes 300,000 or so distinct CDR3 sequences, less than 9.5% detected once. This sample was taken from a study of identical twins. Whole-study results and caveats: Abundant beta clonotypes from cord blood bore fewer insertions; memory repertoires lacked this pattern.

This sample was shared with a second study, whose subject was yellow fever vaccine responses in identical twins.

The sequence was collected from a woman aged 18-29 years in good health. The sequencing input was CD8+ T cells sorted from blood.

The CDR3 region has the DNA TGCGCCAGCAGTGAGTTGGACACATTCACCGGGGAGCTGTTTTTT. This sequence encodes CASSELDTFTGELFF. This sequence joins TRBV10-2 and TRBJ2-2, with D possibly TRBD1 on 5 matching bases. This CDR3 comprises 15 residues. Germline V CDR1 and CDR2: WSHSY, SAAADI. V was pared by 1 base and J by 4 bases, with 10 bases between.